A single sample is the source of the 22 T cell receptor beta chains below, sequenced in a study of control samples from healthy donors and cancer patients. The data were produced by immunoSEQ multiplex PCR, yet TCRdb's version contains in-frame clones alone and is incomplete. The sample carries about 68,000 clones, 83% recorded once. Source material: blood. These receptors all stem from a man aged 60-69 years in good health.

The gene calls are TRBV6-5 and TRBJ1-5; D unclear. Trimming cost V 6 bases and J 0 bases, with 12 bases left between them. CDR1 is MNHEY and CDR2 is SVGAGI in the germline V gene. The CDR3 has 15 amino acids. The CDR3 here is CASSQLIHSNQPQHF. CDR3 coding DNA: TGTGCCAGCAGCCAACTTATTCATAGCAATCAGCCCCAGCATTTT.

The rearrangement uses TRBV6-2 or TRBV6-3 and TRBJ2-1; tentatively, D is TRBD1 or TRBD2 (5 bases each). The CDR3 is 16 residues long. Per germline, CDR1 MNHEY and CDR2 SVGEGT. V lost 0 bases, J lost 5 bases, and 14 bases lay in between. CDR3 loop: CASSYSRGRRNNEQFF. CDR3 DNA: TGTGCCAGCAGTTACTCTAGGGGACGAAGAAACAATGAGCAGTTCTTC.

The rearrangement uses TRBV9 and TRBJ2-1; 8 nucleotides agree with TRBD2. The CDR3 contains 15 residues. The J segment lost 0 bases and the V segment lost 4 bases, leaving 3 bases of the junction unmatched. CDR1 and CDR2 (germline): SGDLS, YYNGEE. For the CDR3, the DNA is TGTGCCAGCAGCACCGGGACTAGCTCCTACAATGAGCAGTTCTTC. This encodes CASSTGTSSYNEQFF.

This clone was detected only a few times. This sequence joins TRBV11-3 and TRBJ2-5, with D unclear. Between the trimmed V and J ends, which lost 0 bases and 2 bases, there was a span of 19 bases. Germline lookup yields CDR1 SGHNT and CDR2 YENEEA. The CDR3 runs 18 residues. The CDR3 coding sequence is TGTGCCAGCAGCTTAGATAAATGGCCAGAAAGAGAGCAAGAGACCCAGTACTTC. Its translation is CASSLDKWPEREQETQYF.

The rearrangement uses TRBV28 and TRBJ1-1; tentative D call: TRBD1 (5 bases). The CDR3 runs to 14 residues. The V and J ends lost 3 bases and 0 bases respectively, with 8 bases between them. Germline-derived CDR1 and CDR2 are MDHEN and SYDVKM. The CDR3 nucleotides are TGTGCCAGCAGTTTGGGGGACGTGAACACTGAAGCTTTCTTT. Translation gives CASSLGDVNTEAFF.

This rearrangement joins TRBV6-2 or TRBV6-3 to TRBJ2-1; D is perhaps TRBD1 (5 bases). Trimming took off 5 bases at V and 9 bases at J, with 14 bases between the two ends. The CDR3 covers 13 residues. Germline CDR1 is MNHEY and CDR2 is SVGEGT. CDR3 amino acids: CASSGAGWGEQFF. The CDR3 DNA follows: TGTGCCAGCAGTGGGGCAGGGTGGGGTGAGCAGTTCTTC.

The chain has TRBV6-5 and TRBJ2-7; 8 positions match TRBD1. Trimming at V came to 0 bases and at J to 6 bases, leaving 4 bases not matched to a gene. The CDR3 spans 14 residues. Germline CDR1 is MNHEY and CDR2 is SVGAGI. CDR3: CASSYSTGASEQYF. The DNA of the CDR3 is TGTGCCAGCAGTTACTCGACAGGGGCGTCCGAGCAGTACTTC.

The rearrangement joins TRBV6-2 or TRBV6-3 to TRBJ2-2, with a possible D match to TRBD2 (6 bases). The germline V gene has CDR1 MNHEY and CDR2 SVGEGT. The CDR3 totals 13 residues. The ends were cut back, 5 bases at V and 4 bases at J, with 8 bases in the middle. The DNA for the CDR3 is TGTGCCAGCAGTAGGACTATCACCGGGGAGCTGTTTTTT. It yields the protein CASSRTITGELFF.

On this clone itself: Other nucleotide sequences from this sample produce the same CDR3. This chain links TRBV18 with TRBJ1-6, with 7 bases aligning to TRBD1. The CDR3 has 14 residues. Looked up from germline, CDR1 is KGHSH and CDR2 is LQKENI. V was pared by 4 bases and J by 7 bases, with 4 bases of the junction left unmatched. The CDR3 region is CASSRDRENSPLHF. CDR3 sequence (DNA): TGTGCCAGCTCACGAGACAGGGAAAATTCACCCCTCCACTTT.

The chain recombines TRBV7-3 with TRBJ1-1; 12 bases match TRBD1. CDR3 length equals 15 residues. CDR1 and CDR2 (germline): SGHTA, FQGTGA. The V segment lost 5 bases and the J segment 6 bases; nucleotides outside the gene matches: 7. The CDR3 spells CASSQGTGGLAEAFF. The CDR3 coding sequence is TGTGCCAGCAGCCAAGGGACAGGGGGCTTGGCTGAAGCTTTCTTT.

The chain uses TRBV7-2 and TRBJ2-7; 7 nucleotides line up with TRBD1. The CDR3 loop spans 11 amino acids. CDR1 is SGHTA, CDR2 FQGNSA, per germline. CDR3 sequence: CASSLGGQLRV. In DNA form, the CDR3 reads TGTGCCAGCAGCTTAGGGGGACAGCTACGGGTA.

The V and J genes are TRBV7-2 and TRBJ1-6; weak D call: TRBD1 (5 bases). V gave up 5 bases and J gave up 9 bases, with 20 bases separating them. CDR1 is SGHTA, CDR2 FQGNSA, per germline. This CDR3 contains 16 residues. CDR3 amino acids: CASSIGVGGKGSPLHF. CDR3 DNA sequence: TGTGCCAGCAGCATAGGGGTGGGGGGTAAGGGTTCACCCCTCCACTTT.

The J gene is TRBJ1-5, the V gene TRBV4-1, with unresolved D. This CDR3 is 13 amino acids long. The germline V gene has CDR1 MGHRA and CDR2 YSYEKL. Trimming shortened V by 1 base and J by 4 bases, and 5 bases separated the two germline ends. The CDR3 sequence is CASSQAKNQPQHF. Here the CDR3 DNA reads TGCGCCAGCAGCCAAGCGAAGAATCAGCCCCAGCATTTT.

The V call is TRBV9, the J call TRBJ2-3; D may be TRBD2 (5 bases). The V and J ends lost 3 bases and 2 bases respectively, with 13 bases between them. The CDR3 loop spans 15 amino acids. Germline V lookup: CDR1 SGDLS, CDR2 YYNGEE. The CDR3 protein is CASSGTSAFTDTQYF. The CDR3 DNA reads as TGTGCCAGCAGCGGGACTTCGGCGTTCACAGATACGCAGTATTTT.

This chain links TRBV4-1 with TRBJ2-4; 8 bases fit TRBD2. CDR3 size: 19 residues. The J segment lost 1 base and the V segment lost 0 bases, leaving 11 bases of the junction unmatched. The germline CDR1 and CDR2 sequences are MGHRA and YSYEKL. For the CDR3, the DNA is TGCGCCAGCAGCCAAGAGGGGCAGGGCGGGAGGTCGGCCAAAAACATTCAGTACTTC. Translating gives CASSQEGQGGRSAKNIQYF.

This sequence joins TRBV6-2 or TRBV6-3 and TRBJ2-3; TRBD1 is a possible D gene (7 bases). Germline V gene data show CDR1 as MNHEY and CDR2 as SVGEGT. Trimming pared 2 bases from V and 2 bases from J, leaving 14 bases between. The CDR3 extends over 16 amino acids. The CDR3: CASSYAGGPFTDTQYF. CDR3 bases: TGTGCCAGCAGTTACGCAGGGGGGCCTTTCACAGATACGCAGTATTTT.

The chain has TRBV9 and TRBJ2-3, with TRBD1 identical over 9 bases. This CDR3 has 17 residues. V shed 3 bases, J shed 1 base, and the junction held 9 bases outside the gene matches. Per the germline V gene, CDR1 is SGDLS and CDR2 is YYNGEE. Here the CDR3 DNA reads TGTGCCAGCAGCGCCGTGATGCGGACAGGGGGCACAGATACGCAGTATTTT. Translated, it gives CASSAVMRTGGTDTQYF. Based on the CDR3 plus reference TRBV9 and TRBJ2-3, the full variable domain is DSGVTQTPKHLITATGQRVTLRCSPRSGDLSVYWYQQSLDQGLQFLIQYYNGEERAKGNILERFSAQQFPDLHSELNLSSLELGDSALYFCASSAVMRTGGTDTQYFGPGTRLTVL.

The V and J genes are TRBV10-3 and TRBJ1-3; TRBD1 might be the D (5 bases). This CDR3 is built from 12 residues. CDR1 and CDR2 (germline): ENHRY, SYGVKD. V dropped 8 bases and J dropped 2 bases, with 7 bases sitting between them. CDR3 DNA: TGTGCCATCTGGGACCCTGGAAACACCATATATTTT. This codes for CAIWDPGNTIYF.

The genes are TRBV28 and TRBJ1-2; D may be TRBD1 (6 bases). The V and J ends lost 5 bases and 3 bases respectively, with 19 bases between them. The CDR3 covers 16 residues. In germline, CDR1 is MDHEN, CDR2 SYDVKM. The CDR3 nucleotides read TGTGCCAGCAGTCCCTTTCGGGGGCAAGGGTACTATGGCTACACCTTC. Amino acids: CASSPFRGQGYYGYTF.

This clone was recorded only once. The chain is built from TRBV24-1 and TRBJ2-3; D tentatively fits TRBD1 or TRBD2 (6 bases each). CDR1 is KGHDR and CDR2 is SFDVKD in the germline V gene. This CDR3 has 15 residues. The ends were cut back, 3 bases at V and 0 bases at J, with 9 bases in the middle. CDR3 sequence: CATSDGGPSTDTQYF. The CDR3 DNA is TGTGCCACCAGTGATGGGGGGCCTAGCACAGATACGCAGTATTTT.

The gene calls are TRBV7-2 and TRBJ2-1; the match to TRBD2 covers 16 bases. The germline V gene has CDR1 SGHTA and CDR2 FQGNSA. J lost 8 bases, V lost 5 bases, and 6 bases had no gene match. This CDR3 contains 16 residues. The CDR3 bases are TGTGCCAGCAGCCCTGGGACTAGCGGGAGGGCCTATGAGCAGTTCTTC. This gives the protein CASSPGTSGRAYEQFF.

This clone came up once. The V call is TRBV6-1, the J call TRBJ1-3, with 7 bases that match TRBD1. After removal of 1 base from V and 0 bases from J, the junction contained 9 bases not matched to a gene. The CDR3 sequence is 18 residues long. Germline V gives CDR1 MNHNS, CDR2 SASEGT. CDR3 sequence: CASSEVVQGQSSGNTIYF. The CDR3 DNA reads as TGTGCCAGCAGTGAAGTAGTCCAGGGACAGAGCTCTGGAAACACCATATATTTT.